Shown below are 9 T cell receptor beta chains from a single sample sequenced in a study of response to subunit inactivated influenza vaccine. MiXCR was run by TCRdb on the RT-PCR reads, yielding one entry per CDR3 protein. Of roughly 710,000 distinct CDR3 sequences in the sample, 14% were seen once. The source was PBMCs from blood, collected 14 to 15 days before vaccination. The receptor source for this set is a man aged 45 to 65 who received an inactivated influenza vaccine.

There are many counts of this clonotype. This sequence joins TRBV29-1 and TRBJ2-1; 10 positions match TRBD1. There are 14 residues in the CDR3. V lost 6 bases, J lost 7 bases, and 9 bases stayed unmatched. Germline V lookup: CDR1 SQVTM, CDR2 ANQGSEA. CDR3: CSVDRQGARNEQFF. In nucleotides, the CDR3 is TGCAGCGTAGACCGACAGGGGGCGCGGAATGAGCAGTTCTTC.

The chain uses TRBV6-2 or TRBV6-3 and TRBJ2-3, with D possibly being TRBD2 (6 bases). The length of the CDR3 is 14 residues. Germline V CDR1 and CDR2: MNHEY, SVGEGT. Trimming removed 10 bases from V and 4 bases from J, with 18 bases in between. As DNA, the CDR3 is TGTGCCATCTCGGAGGGGCAGGGCGCAGATACGCAGTATTTT. Translation gives CAISEGQGADTQYF.

This clonotype was detected ten times or more. The chain combines TRBV12-3 or TRBV12-4 with TRBJ2-3, with D possibly being TRBD2 (6 bases). CDR3 length equals 15 residues. Between the trimmed V and J ends, which lost 3 bases and 3 bases, there was a span of 13 bases. CDR3 amino acids: CASSFWGVGTDTQYF. In DNA form, the CDR3 reads TGTGCCAGCAGTTTTTGGGGGGTGGGTACAGATACGCAGTATTTT.

CDR3 in DNA: TGCGCCAGCAGATTCAGGGTGAGGACCGGGGAGCTGTTTTTT. This codes for CASRFRVRTGELFF. V usage is TRBV5-1 and J usage is TRBJ2-2; D may be TRBD1 (5 bases). Trimming took off 5 bases at V and 5 bases at J, with 13 bases between the two ends. CDR3 length: 14 residues. Germline-derived CDR1 and CDR2 are SGHRS and YFSETQ.

This clonotype occurred a few times. The chain is built from TRBV5-1 and TRBJ1-1; a weak D match, TRBD1 (6 bases). V was clipped by 3 bases and J by 6 bases, with 18 bases between them. CDR1 SGHRS and CDR2 YFSETQ come from the germline V gene. CDR3 size: 15 residues. CDR3 residues: CASSSDPSGGPEAFF. Here the CDR3 DNA reads TGCGCCAGCAGCTCGGACCCCAGTGGGGGCCCTGAAGCTTTCTTT.

This clonotype came up a few times. V gene TRBV20-1 combines with J gene TRBJ2-7; 7 bases fit TRBD1. Germline CDR1 reads DFQATT; CDR2 reads SNEGSKA (reference sequence). The CDR3 length is 14 residues. Germline trimming cut 1 base from V and 4 bases from J; bases unmatched to any gene: 7. The CDR3: CSARVPGQQYEQYF. CDR3 sequence (DNA): TGCAGTGCTAGAGTGCCGGGACAGCAGTACGAGCAGTACTTC.

The rearrangement links TRBV20-1 to TRBJ2-7, with 13 bases fitting TRBD2. Germline loops: CDR1 DFQATT, CDR2 SNEGSKA (reference sequence). CDR3 length: 15 amino acids. V gave up 4 bases and J gave up 2 bases; unmatched junction bases: 5. The CDR3 coding sequence is TGCAGTGCTACGGGACTAGCGGGAAAAACCTACGAGCAGTACTTC. Protein: CSATGLAGKTYEQYF.

This chain joins TRBV12-3 or TRBV12-4 and TRBJ1-4; D ambiguous. The length of the CDR3 is 14 residues. Trimming stripped 3 bases from V and 6 bases from J, with 11 bases between. This CDR3 reads CASSFNRADEKLFF. The DNA for the CDR3 is TGTGCCAGCAGTTTCAACCGGGCGGATGAAAAACTGTTTTTT.

The J gene is TRBJ2-3, the V gene TRBV6-5; D may be TRBD1 or TRBD2 (5 bases each). Trimming pared 0 bases from V and 0 bases from J, leaving 13 bases between. Per germline, CDR1 MNHEY and CDR2 SVGAGI. The CDR3 length is 17 residues. The CDR3, as DNA: TGTGCCAGCAGTTACTCGCTCCGGGGCCCTAGCACAGATACGCAGTATTTT. Translation: CASSYSLRGPSTDTQYF.